This T cell receptor beta chain was retrieved from a study of T-cell reconstitution after alpha-beta-depleted transplantation in children. The study's findings and limits: Surviving recipient T cells and intrathymic progenitors accounted for some patients' high TCRbeta diversity at day 60. The authors attributed T-cell counts and diversity one year after transplant mostly to newly produced T cells. About two months after transplant, alpha-beta T cells reportedly came from several hundred expanded graft clones.

The ends were cut back, 1 base at V and 6 bases at J, with 15 bases in the middle. The germline V gene encodes CDR1 DFQATT and CDR2 SNEGSKA (reference sequence). The CDR3 totals 14 residues. For this clonotype: Its specificity is not known.

Unique molecular identifiers were incorporated during preparation of the TCRbeta library. TCRdb fed the PCR reads into MiXCR, producing one record per CDR3 protein. The sample contains 80,000 to 100,000 distinct CDR3 sequences, 20% to 30% of which appear only once. This TCR derives from a boy aged 2 to 10 with acute lymphoblastic leukemia, due to receive a stem cell transplant. The chain links TRBV20-1 to TRBJ1-1; maybe TRBD1 (5 bases). This material consisted of PBMCs, taken before TCRalphabeta/CD19-depleted stem cell transplant. The CDR3 sequence: CSARGGGDLAEAFF. The DNA of the CDR3 is TGCAGTGCTAGAGGTGGGGGGGACCTCGCTGAAGCTTTCTTT.